Listed here is a single T cell receptor beta chain. Its antigen is currently unknown. Since a much larger clone is just one base distant, this may be a read error. This record belongs to a study of metastatic and nonmetastatic thyroid tumors. Study-wide background: Malignant thyroid and benign thyroid patients provided blood and tumor or nodule tissue whose repertoires were compared.

Findings of the study overall: Significantly higher TCR beta diversity was reportedly seen in malignant thyroid tumors than benign nodules, in blood and tumor.

Germline trimming cut 4 bases from V and 3 bases from J; bases unmatched to any gene: 9. Germline V CDR1 and CDR2: KGHDR, SFDVKD. The CDR3 consists of 16 residues. All patients were untreated before thyroid surgery. Source study methods: A classifier for distant metastasis in papillary thyroid cancer was constructed using CDR3 differences observed across clinicopathological groups. TCRdb re-called clones from the PCR reads using MiXCR. V and J calls and clone size were set by TCRdb, not the authors. The sample comprises 45,000 to 55,000 clones, around a quarter of which are singletons, and more than 3% rests with the top ten.

Specimen: blood. The chain combines TRBV24-1 with TRBJ2-7; 9 bases fit TRBD1. This sequence was found in a male donor with papillary thyroid cancer or a benign thyroid nodule (not recorded which). Some clones in this sample may be carry-over from other donors' samples. The CDR3 is CATSDGMTGGLYEQYF. The CDR3 DNA follows: TGTGCCACCAGTGACGGAATGACAGGGGGTCTCTACGAGCAGTACTTC.